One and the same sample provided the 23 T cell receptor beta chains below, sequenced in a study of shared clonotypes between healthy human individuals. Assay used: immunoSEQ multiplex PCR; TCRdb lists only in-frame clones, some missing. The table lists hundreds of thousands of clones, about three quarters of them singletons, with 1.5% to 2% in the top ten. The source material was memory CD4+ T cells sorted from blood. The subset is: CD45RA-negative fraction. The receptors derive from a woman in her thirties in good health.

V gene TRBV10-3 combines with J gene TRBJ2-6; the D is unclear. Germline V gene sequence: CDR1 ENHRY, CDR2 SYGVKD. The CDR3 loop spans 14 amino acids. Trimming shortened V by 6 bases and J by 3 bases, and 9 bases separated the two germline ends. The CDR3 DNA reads TGTGCCATCAGCTCCTCGGGTGGGGCCAACGTCCTGACTTTC. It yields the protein CAISSSGGANVLTF.

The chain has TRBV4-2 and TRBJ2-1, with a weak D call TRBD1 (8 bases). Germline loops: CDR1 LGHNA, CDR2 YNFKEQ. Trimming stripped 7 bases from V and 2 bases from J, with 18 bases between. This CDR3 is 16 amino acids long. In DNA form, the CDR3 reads TGTGCCAGCACTCCTCAAACAGGGGGGGCCTACAATGAGCAGTTCTTC. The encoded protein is CASTPQTGGAYNEQFF.

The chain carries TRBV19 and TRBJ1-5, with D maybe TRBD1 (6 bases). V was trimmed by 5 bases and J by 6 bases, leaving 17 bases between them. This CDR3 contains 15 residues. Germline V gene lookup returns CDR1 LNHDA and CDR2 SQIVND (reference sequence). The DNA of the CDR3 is TGTGCCAGTAGTCCTCAACGGGGGACAAGTCAGCCCCAGCATTTT. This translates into CASSPQRGTSQPQHF.

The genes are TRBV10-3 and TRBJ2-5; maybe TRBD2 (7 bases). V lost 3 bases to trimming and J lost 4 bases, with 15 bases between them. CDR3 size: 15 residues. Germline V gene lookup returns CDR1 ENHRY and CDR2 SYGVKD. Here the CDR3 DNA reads TGTGCCATCAGTGATCTCGGGGGGCGACGAGAGACCCAGTACTTC. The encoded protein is CAISDLGGRRETQYF.

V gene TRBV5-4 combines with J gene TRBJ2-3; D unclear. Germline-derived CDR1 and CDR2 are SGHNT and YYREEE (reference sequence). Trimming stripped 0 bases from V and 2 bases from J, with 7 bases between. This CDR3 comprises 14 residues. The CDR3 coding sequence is TGTGCCAGCAGCTTGGCGGCCCCCACAGATACGCAGTATTTT. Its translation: CASSLAAPTDTQYF.

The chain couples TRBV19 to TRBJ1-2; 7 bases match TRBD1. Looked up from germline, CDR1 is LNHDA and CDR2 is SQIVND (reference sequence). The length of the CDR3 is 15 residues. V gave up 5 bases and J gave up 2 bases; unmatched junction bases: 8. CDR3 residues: CASSSSPTGNYGYTF. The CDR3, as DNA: TGTGCCAGTAGTTCTTCCCCGACAGGGAACTATGGCTACACCTTC. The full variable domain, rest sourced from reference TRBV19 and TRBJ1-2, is DGGITQSPKYLFRKEGQNVTLSCEQNLNHDAMYWYRQDPGQGLRLIYYSQIVNDFQKGDIAEGYSVSREKKESFPLTVTSAQKNPTAFYLCASSSSPTGNYGYTFGSGTRLTVV.

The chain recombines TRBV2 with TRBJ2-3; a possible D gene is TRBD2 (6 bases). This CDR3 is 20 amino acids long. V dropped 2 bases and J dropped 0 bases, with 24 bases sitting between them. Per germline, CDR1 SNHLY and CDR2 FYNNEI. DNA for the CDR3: TGTGCCAGCAGTGAAATACGTACTAGCTTCACCAGAGGAAGCACAGATACGCAGTATTTT. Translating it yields CASSEIRTSFTRGSTDTQYF.

The CDR3 DNA follows: TGCGCCAGCAGCTTGAGTTTCGGGGACGGGACCTATGGCTACACCTTC. It specifies CASSLSFGDGTYGYTF. The rearrangement joins TRBV5-1 to TRBJ1-2; TRBD1 is a possible D gene (5 bases). Germline loops: CDR1 SGHRS, CDR2 YFSETQ. This CDR3 region has 16 residues. V dropped 1 base and J dropped 4 bases, with 17 bases sitting between them.

DNA of the CDR3: TGTGCCAGTAGTATCCCAGCGACAGGGTTGAGTACTGAAGCTTTCTTT. Protein: CASSIPATGLSTEAFF. The V call is TRBV19, the J call TRBJ1-1; 7 bases line up with TRBD1. The germline CDR1 and CDR2 sequences are LNHDA and SQIVND (reference sequence). This CDR3 contains 16 residues. V was pared by 3 bases and J by 5 bases, with 12 bases of the junction left unmatched.

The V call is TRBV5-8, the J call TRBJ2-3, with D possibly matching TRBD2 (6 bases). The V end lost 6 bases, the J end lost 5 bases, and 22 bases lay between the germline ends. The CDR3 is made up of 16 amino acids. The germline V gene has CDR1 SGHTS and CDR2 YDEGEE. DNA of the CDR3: TGTGCCAGCATCCTGACGGGGGTCTTCGGAGTAGATACGCAGTATTTT. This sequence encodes CASILTGVFGVDTQYF.

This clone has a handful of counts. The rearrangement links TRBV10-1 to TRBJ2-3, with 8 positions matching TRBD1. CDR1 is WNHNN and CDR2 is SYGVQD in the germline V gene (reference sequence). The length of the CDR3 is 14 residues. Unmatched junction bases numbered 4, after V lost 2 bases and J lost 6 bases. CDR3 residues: CASSEGTGWDTQYF. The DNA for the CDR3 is TGCGCCAGCAGTGAGGGGACAGGTTGGGATACGCAGTATTTT.

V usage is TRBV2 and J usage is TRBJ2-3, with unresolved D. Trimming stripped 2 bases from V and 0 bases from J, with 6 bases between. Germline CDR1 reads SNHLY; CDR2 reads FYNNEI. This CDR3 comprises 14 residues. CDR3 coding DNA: TGTGCCAGCAGTGAAAGCACGAGCACAGATACGCAGTATTTT. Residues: CASSESTSTDTQYF.

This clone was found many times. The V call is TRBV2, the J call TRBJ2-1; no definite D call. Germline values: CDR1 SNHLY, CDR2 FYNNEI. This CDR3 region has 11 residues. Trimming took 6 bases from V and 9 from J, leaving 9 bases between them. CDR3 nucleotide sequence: TGTGCCAGCAGCGCCTTTAGTGAGCAGTTCTTC. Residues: CASSAFSEQFF.

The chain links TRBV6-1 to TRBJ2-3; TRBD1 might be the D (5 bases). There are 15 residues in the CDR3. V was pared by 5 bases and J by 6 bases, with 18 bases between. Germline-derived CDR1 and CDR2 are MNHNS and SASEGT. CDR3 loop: CASSLGGAASDTQYF. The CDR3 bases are TGTGCCAGCAGTCTGGGTGGGGCAGCGTCCGATACGCAGTATTTT.

CDR3 amino acids: CASKTGHSYNEQFF. The CDR3 DNA follows: TGTGCCAGTAAGACAGGGCATTCCTACAATGAGCAGTTCTTC. The rearrangement uses TRBV19 and TRBJ2-1; 7 positions match TRBD1. This CDR3 is built from 14 residues. The germline V gene encodes CDR1 LNHDA and CDR2 SQIVND (reference sequence). Losses at the gene ends were 7 bases for V and 1 base for J; bases not matched to a gene: 4. Filled out from reference TRBV19 and TRBJ2-1, the complete variable domain reads DGGITQSPKYLFRKEGQNVTLSCEQNLNHDAMYWYRQDPGQGLRLIYYSQIVNDFQKGDIAEGYSVSREKKESFPLTVTSAQKNPTAFYLCASKTGHSYNEQFFGPGTRLTVL.

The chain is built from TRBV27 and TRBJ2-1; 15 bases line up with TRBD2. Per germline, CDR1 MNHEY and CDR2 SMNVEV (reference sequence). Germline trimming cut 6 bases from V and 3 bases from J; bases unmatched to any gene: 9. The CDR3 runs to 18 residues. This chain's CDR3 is CASRGGTSGRLLYNEQFF. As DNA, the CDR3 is TGTGCCAGCAGGGGCGGGACTAGCGGGAGGCTTCTCTACAATGAGCAGTTCTTC.

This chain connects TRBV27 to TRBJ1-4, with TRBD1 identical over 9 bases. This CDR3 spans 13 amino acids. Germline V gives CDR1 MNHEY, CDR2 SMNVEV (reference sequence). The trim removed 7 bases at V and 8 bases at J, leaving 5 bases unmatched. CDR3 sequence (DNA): TGTGCCAGCACCAAGACAGGGGGAGAAAAACTGTTTTTT. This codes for CASTKTGGEKLFF.

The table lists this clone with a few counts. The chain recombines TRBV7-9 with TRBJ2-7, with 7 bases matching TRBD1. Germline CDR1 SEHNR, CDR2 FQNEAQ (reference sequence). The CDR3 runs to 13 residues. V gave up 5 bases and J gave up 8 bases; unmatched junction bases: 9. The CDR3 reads CASSPADRVQQYF. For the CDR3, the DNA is TGTGCCAGCAGCCCAGCCGACAGGGTGCAGCAGTACTTC.

In nucleotides, the CDR3 is TGCGCCAGCTCTTACCTGGCTAGCGGTAGCACAGATACGCAGTATTTT. Amino acid sequence: CASSYLASGSTDTQYF. The J gene is TRBJ2-3, the V gene TRBV5-1; 7 bases are shared with TRBD2. The CDR3 is made up of 16 amino acids. With 7 bases clipped from V and 0 bases from J, the junction kept 11 bases outside the gene matches. The germline gives CDR1 SGHRS, CDR2 YFSETQ.

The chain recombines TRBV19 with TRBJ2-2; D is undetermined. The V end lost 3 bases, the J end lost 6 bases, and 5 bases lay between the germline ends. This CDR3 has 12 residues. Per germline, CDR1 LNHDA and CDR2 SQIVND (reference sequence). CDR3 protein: CASSIYPGELFF. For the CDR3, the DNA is TGTGCCAGTAGTATTTATCCCGGGGAGCTGTTTTTT. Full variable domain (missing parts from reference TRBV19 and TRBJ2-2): DGGITQSPKYLFRKEGQNVTLSCEQNLNHDAMYWYRQDPGQGLRLIYYSQIVNDFQKGDIAEGYSVSREKKESFPLTVTSAQKNPTAFYLCASSIYPGELFFGEGSRLTVL.

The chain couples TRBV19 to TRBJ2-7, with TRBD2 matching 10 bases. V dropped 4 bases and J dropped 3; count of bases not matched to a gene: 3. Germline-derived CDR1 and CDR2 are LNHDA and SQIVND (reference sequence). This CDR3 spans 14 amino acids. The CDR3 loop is CASSTASGGYEQYF. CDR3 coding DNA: TGTGCCAGTAGTACGGCTAGCGGGGGCTACGAGCAGTACTTC. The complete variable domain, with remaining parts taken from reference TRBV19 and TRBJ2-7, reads DGGITQSPKYLFRKEGQNVTLSCEQNLNHDAMYWYRQDPGQGLRLIYYSQIVNDFQKGDIAEGYSVSREKKESFPLTVTSAQKNPTAFYLCASSTASGGYEQYFGPGTRLTVT.

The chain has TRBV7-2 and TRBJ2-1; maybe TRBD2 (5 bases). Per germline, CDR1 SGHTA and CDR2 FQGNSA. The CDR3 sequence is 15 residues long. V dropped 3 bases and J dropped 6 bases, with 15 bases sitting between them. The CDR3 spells CASSFISGLINEQFF. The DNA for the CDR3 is TGTGCCAGCAGCTTTATAAGCGGCCTAATCAATGAGCAGTTCTTC.

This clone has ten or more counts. This CDR3 is CSVERSSAETQYF. CDR3 DNA: TGCAGCGTTGAACGGTCTAGCGCAGAGACCCAGTACTTC. The gene calls are TRBV29-1 and TRBJ2-5; TRBD2 is a possible D gene (6 bases). Trimming left V 2 bases short and J 4 bases short, with 11 bases between. This CDR3 is built from 13 residues. CDR1 SQVTM and CDR2 ANQGSEA come from the germline V gene. Looking up the rest from reference TRBV29-1 and TRBJ2-5 gives the full variable domain: SAVISQKPSRDICQRGTSLTIQCQVDSQVTMMFWYRQQPGQSLTLIATANQGSEATYESGFVIDKFPISRPNLTFSTLTVSNMSPEDSSIYLCSVERSSAETQYFGPGTRLLVL.